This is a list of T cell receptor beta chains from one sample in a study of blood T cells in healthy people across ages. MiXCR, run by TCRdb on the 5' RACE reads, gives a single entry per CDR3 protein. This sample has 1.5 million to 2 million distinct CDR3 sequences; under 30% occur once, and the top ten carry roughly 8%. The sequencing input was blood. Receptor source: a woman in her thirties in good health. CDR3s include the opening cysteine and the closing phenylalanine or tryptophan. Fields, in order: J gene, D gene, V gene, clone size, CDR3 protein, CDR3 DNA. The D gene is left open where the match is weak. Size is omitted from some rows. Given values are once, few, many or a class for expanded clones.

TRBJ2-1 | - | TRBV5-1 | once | CASSPERPQDQEQFF | TGCGCCAGCAGCCCGGAGCGGCCCCAGGATCAGGAGCAGTTCTTC
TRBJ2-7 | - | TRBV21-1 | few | CASSKEGGRGRYEQYF | TGTGCCAGCAGCAAAGAGGGCGGCAGGGGGCGCTACGAGCAGTACTTC
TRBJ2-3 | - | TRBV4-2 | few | CASSQDKSDTQYF | TGTGCCAGCAGCCAAGATAAGTCAGATACGCAGTATTTT
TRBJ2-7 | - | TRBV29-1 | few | CSVDVQGSYEQYF | TGCAGCGTTGATGTTCAGGGGTCCTACGAGCAGTACTTC
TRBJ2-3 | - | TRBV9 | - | CASSPGPGGPTDTQYF | TGTGCCAGCAGCCCCGGACCTGGGGGTCCCACAGATACGCAGTATTTT
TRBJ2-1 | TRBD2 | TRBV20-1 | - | CSAGTSEHNEQFF | TGCAGTGCTGGGACTAGCGAGCACAATGAGCAGTTCTTC
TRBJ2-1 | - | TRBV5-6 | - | CASSWGAVYTSISYNEQFF | TGTGCCAGCAGCTGGGGGGCTGTTTATACTAGCATCTCCTACAATGAGCAGTTCTTC
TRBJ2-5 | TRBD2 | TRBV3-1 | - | CASRDYWETQYF | TGTGCCAGCCGGGACTATTGGGAGACCCAGTACTTC
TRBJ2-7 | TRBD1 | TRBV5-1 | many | CASSPSGTVYEQYF | TGCGCCAGCAGCCCCTCCGGGACAGTCTACGAGCAGTACTTC
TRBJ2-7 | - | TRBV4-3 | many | CASSQDPGSYEQYF | TGCGCCAGCAGCCAAGACCCAGGGTCCTACGAGCAGTACTTC
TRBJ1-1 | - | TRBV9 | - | CASSVEGRAGAEAFF | TGTGCCAGTAGCGTAGAAGGCAGGGCGGGCGCTGAAGCTTTCTTT
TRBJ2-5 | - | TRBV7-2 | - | CASSLGGQHETQYF | TGTGCCAGCAGCTTAGGCGGGCAGCATGAGACCCAGTACTTC
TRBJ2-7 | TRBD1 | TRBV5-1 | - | CASRQGLAYEQYF | TGCGCCAGTAGACAGGGGCTGGCCTACGAGCAGTACTTC
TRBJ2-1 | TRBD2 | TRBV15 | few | CATSRGGLAGSNLNEQFF | TGTGCCACCAGCAGAGGGGGACTAGCGGGATCTAACCTCAATGAGCAGTTCTTC
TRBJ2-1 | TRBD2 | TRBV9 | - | CASSASGTSAINEQFF | TGTGCCAGCAGCGCCTCCGGGACTAGCGCCATCAATGAGCAGTTCTTC
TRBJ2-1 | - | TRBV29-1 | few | CSRRRPGEQFF | TGCAGCCGGCGGCGCCCCGGAGAGCAGTTCTTC
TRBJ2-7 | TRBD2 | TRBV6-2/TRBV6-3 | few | CASTVTSGRGYEQYF | TGTGCCAGCACCGTGACTAGCGGGAGGGGGTACGAGCAGTACTTC
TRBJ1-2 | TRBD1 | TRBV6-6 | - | CASRKTRDREYGGYTF | TGTGCCAGCAGGAAAACCCGGGACAGGGAGTATGGTGGCTACACCTTC
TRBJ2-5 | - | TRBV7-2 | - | CASSFNGDQETQYF | TGTGCCAGCAGCTTCAACGGTGACCAAGAGACCCAGTACTTC
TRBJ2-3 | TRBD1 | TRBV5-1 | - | CASSFRDRGQDTQYF | TGCGCCAGCAGCTTCCGGGACAGGGGTCAAGATACGCAGTATTTT
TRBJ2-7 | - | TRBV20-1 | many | CSARDPLAGGEQYF | TGCAGTGCTAGAGACCCCCTGGCGGGTGGCGAGCAGTACTTC
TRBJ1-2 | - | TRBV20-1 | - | CSASDWGPYGYTF | TGCAGTGCTAGTGACTGGGGGCCTTATGGCTACACCTTC
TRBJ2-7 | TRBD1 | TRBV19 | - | CASSKGAGISYEQYF | TGTGCCAGTAGTAAGGGGGCTGGGATCTCCTACGAGCAGTACTTC
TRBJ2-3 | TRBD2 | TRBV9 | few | CASSPRDLGTSGVGTDTQYF | TGTGCCAGCAGCCCCCGGGACCTCGGGACTAGCGGGGTGGGCACAGATACGCAGTATTTT
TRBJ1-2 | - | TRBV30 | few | CAWSVQAGYGYTF | TGTGCCTGGAGTGTACAGGCCGGCTATGGCTACACCTTC
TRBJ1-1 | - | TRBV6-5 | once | CASRTDSSGGEAFF | TGTGCCAGCAGGACGGACAGTTCAGGAGGGGAAGCTTTCTTT
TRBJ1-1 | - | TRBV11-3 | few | CASSLDIWDAPPGAFF | TGTGCCAGCAGCTTAGATATTTGGGACGCCCCGCCGGGAGCTTTCTTT
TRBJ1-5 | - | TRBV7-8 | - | CASSLQVGDRPQHF | TGTGCCAGCAGCTTGCAAGTAGGGGATCGGCCCCAGCATTTT
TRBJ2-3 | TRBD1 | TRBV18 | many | CASSPGQGTDTQYF | TGTGCCAGCAGCCCCGGACAGGGCACAGATACGCAGTATTTT
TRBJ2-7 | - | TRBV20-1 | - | CSAEGGVSYNEQYF | TGCAGTGCTGAGGGCGGAGTCTCCTACAATGAGCAGTACTTC
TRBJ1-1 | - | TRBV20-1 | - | CSARDSSKGFFF | TGCAGTGCTAGAGATAGTTCTAAGGGGTTCTTCTTT
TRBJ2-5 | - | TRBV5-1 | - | CASSLRPGKEETQYF | TGCGCCAGCAGCTTGCGGCCAGGGAAGGAGGAGACCCAGTACTTC
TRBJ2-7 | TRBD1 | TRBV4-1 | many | CASSLRTGRDEQYF | TGCGCCAGCAGCCTTCGGACAGGGCGGGACGAGCAGTACTTC
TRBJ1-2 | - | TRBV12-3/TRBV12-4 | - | CASSPAGPYGYTF | TGTGCCAGCAGCCCGGCAGGTCCTTATGGCTACACCTTC